This entry is about one TCR beta chain. The immunoSEQ assay was v3.0, run at survey level. Profiling relied on immunoSEQ multiplex PCR, and the TCRdb table lists in-frame clones only, not all of them. The repertoire includes 20,000 to 25,000 clones, around 84% of them detected once, and almost 3.5% sits in the top ten. This sample stems from a study of long-term antiretroviral therapy in people with HIV. V was shortened by 0 bases and J by 3 bases, with 9 bases between the two germline ends. The length of the CDR3 is 14 residues. Per germline, CDR1 SGDLS and CDR2 YYNGEE. The chain recombines TRBV9 with TRBJ2-5, with D unclear. The sequencing used unsorted PBMCs, collected 1.9 years after starting antiretroviral therapy. This TCR was sampled from a woman in her forties or fifties with HIV. The CDR3 DNA is TGTGCCAGCAGCGTAGCCCCCACAAAAGAGACCCAGTACTTC. Amino acids: CASSVAPTKETQYF. Based on the CDR3 plus reference TRBV9 and TRBJ2-5, the full variable domain is DSGVTQTPKHLITATGQRVTLRCSPRSGDLSVYWYQQSLDQGLQFLIQYYNGEERAKGNILERFSAQQFPDLHSELNLSSLELGDSALYFCASSVAPTKETQYFGPGTRLLVL.